One and the same sample provided the 9 T cell receptor beta chains below, sequenced in a study of human T cells and chemical hapten exposure. TCRdb re-called the RACE reads through MiXCR, storing one row per CDR3 protein. This table holds under 300,000 distinct CDR3 sequences, around 7.7% found once. The time point denotes: pre-sensitization, week 0. Treatment: therapeutic diphenylcyclopropenone sensitization with weekly scalp DPC. The material was whole blood, obtained in connection with sensitization to the hapten diphenylcyclopropenone (DPC). The receptor set was obtained from a man aged 18-30 years with alopecia areata. Some clones in this sample may be carry-over from other donors' samples.

This clonotype was seen only a few times. V and J are TRBV10-3 and TRBJ1-4; TRBD1 matches at 7 bases. Trimming took 2 bases from V and 7 from J; bases not matched to a gene: 10. The germline V gene encodes CDR1 ENHRY and CDR2 SYGVKD. This CDR3 is built from 16 residues. CDR3 sequence reads: CAISEKGAGDGEKLFF. The CDR3 DNA reads TGTGCCATCAGTGAGAAGGGGGCAGGGGATGGTGAAAAACTGTTTTTT.

This clonotype has ten or more counts. The junction departs from the called germline gene at one end, perhaps through a read error. The rearrangement uses TRBV29-1 and TRBJ1-2; maybe TRBD1 (5 bases). CDR1 and CDR2 from the germline V gene are SQVTM and ANQGSEA. CDR3 length: 11 amino acids. Here the CDR3 DNA reads TGCAGCTTCCGACAGAAGGATGGCAACACCTTC. It yields the protein CSFRQKDGNTF.

This clonotype showed up many times. The chain is built from TRBV12-3 or TRBV12-4 and TRBJ1-1; 7 bases map to TRBD1. The CDR3 has 14 amino acids. Unmatched junction bases numbered 9, after V lost 6 bases and J lost 5 bases. This chain's CDR3 is CASRLDRFWTEAFF. The CDR3 DNA sequence: TGTGCCAGCAGACTGGACAGGTTTTGGACTGAAGCTTTCTTT.

This clonotype was seen more than once but under ten times. CDR3 region: CSAGDRGLEQYF. CDR3 sequence (DNA): TGCAGTGCAGGGGACAGGGGGCTCGAGCAGTACTTC. The chain joins TRBV20-1 to TRBJ2-7; 12 bases agree with TRBD1. V trimming: 6 bases; J trimming: 6 bases; junction bases outside the gene matches: 3. The CDR3 covers 12 residues. The germline gives CDR1 DFQATT, CDR2 SNEGSKA (reference sequence).

This clonotype was seen more than once but under ten times. This chain joins TRBV6-1 and TRBJ2-3, with D unclear. Germline-derived CDR1 and CDR2 are MNHNS and SASEGT. The V end lost 3 bases, the J end lost 6 bases, and 7 bases lay between the germline ends. This CDR3 has 12 residues. The CDR3 DNA is TGTGCCAGCAGTGAGATGGGCGATACGCAGTATTTT. It translates to CASSEMGDTQYF.

The V gene is TRBV4-1, the J gene TRBJ2-4, with a possible D match to TRBD1 (5 bases). V lost 1 base and J lost 3, with 13 bases in between. This CDR3 region has 16 residues. Germline V gene data show CDR1 as MGHRA and CDR2 as YSYEKL. CDR3 nucleotides: TGCGCCAGCAGCCAAGGACCTCGACAGAGCAAAAACATTCAGTACTTC. Residues: CASSQGPRQSKNIQYF.

The chain employs TRBV7-9 and TRBJ1-1; no firm D call. V gave up 5 bases and J gave up 5 bases, with 9 bases separating them. Germline V gives CDR1 SEHNR, CDR2 FQNEAQ (reference sequence). This CDR3 is built from 12 residues. In nucleotides, the CDR3 is TGTGCCAGCAGCCCGACCTCAACTGAAGCTTTCTTT. Translation gives CASSPTSTEAFF.

J is TRBJ1-2 and V is TRBV6-1; 8 bases align to TRBD1. Germline V gene sequence: CDR1 MNHNS, CDR2 SASEGT. The length of the CDR3 is 12 residues. V trimming: 6 bases; J trimming: 7 bases; junction bases outside the gene matches: 4. The CDR3 sequence is CASRMDRAGYTF. CDR3 coding DNA: TGTGCCAGCAGGATGGACAGGGCTGGCTACACCTTC.

This clonotype was observed a few times. The chain employs TRBV12-3 or TRBV12-4 and TRBJ1-2; maybe TRBD1 (5 bases). The CDR3 runs to 14 residues. V was shortened by 3 bases and J by 4 bases, with 12 bases between the two germline ends. The CDR3 here is CASSLAGATYGYTF. The CDR3 DNA reads TGTGCCAGCAGTTTGGCCGGGGCCACCTATGGCTACACCTTC.